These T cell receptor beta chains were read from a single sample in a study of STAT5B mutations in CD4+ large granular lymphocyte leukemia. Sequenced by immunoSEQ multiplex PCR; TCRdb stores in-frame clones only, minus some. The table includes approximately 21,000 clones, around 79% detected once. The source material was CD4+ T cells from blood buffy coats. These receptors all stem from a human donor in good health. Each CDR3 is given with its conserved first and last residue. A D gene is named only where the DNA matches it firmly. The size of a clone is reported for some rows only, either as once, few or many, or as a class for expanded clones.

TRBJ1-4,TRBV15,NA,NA,CATSRPSGREKLFF,TGTGCCACCAGCAGACCCTCGGGTCGGGAAAAACTGTTTTTT
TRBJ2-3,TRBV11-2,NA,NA,CASSLARSTDTQYF,TGTGCCAGCAGCTTAGCCAGGAGCACAGATACGCAGTATTTT
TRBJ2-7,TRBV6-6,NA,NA,CASSYLADYEQYF,TGTGCCAGCAGTTACTTAGCGGATTACGAGCAGTACTTC
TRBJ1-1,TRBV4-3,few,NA,CASSQDRGSNTEAFF,TGCGCCAGCAGCCAAGATAGAGGGTCGAACACTGAAGCTTTCTTT
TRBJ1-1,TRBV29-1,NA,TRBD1,CSVEEGGSGTEAFF,TGCAGCGTTGAGGAAGGGGGCTCGGGGACTGAAGCTTTCTTT
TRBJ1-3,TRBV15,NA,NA,CATSRDPQGENTIYF,TGTGCCACCAGCAGAGATCCACAGGGTGAAAACACCATATATTTT
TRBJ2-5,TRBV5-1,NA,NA,CASSLGHSIQETQYF,TGCGCCAGCAGCTTGGGACACTCCATCCAAGAGACCCAGTACTTC
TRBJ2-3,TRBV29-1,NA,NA,CSSTEAEGGTDTQYF,TGCAGTTCAACAGAAGCTGAAGGGGGCACAGATACGCAGTATTTT
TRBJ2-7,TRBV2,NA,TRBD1,CAEKSWGTGTYEQYF,TGTGCCGAGAAAAGCTGGGGGACAGGGACCTACGAGCAGTACTTC
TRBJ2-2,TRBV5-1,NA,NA,CASSLAGSDTGELFF,TGCGCCAGCAGCTTGGCCGGAAGCGATACCGGGGAGCTGTTTTTT
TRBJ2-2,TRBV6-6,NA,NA,CASIDRQGRDTGELFF,TGTGCCAGCATAGATCGGCAGGGGAGGGACACCGGGGAGCTGTTTTTT
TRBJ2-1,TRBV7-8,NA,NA,CASSLVRGPYNEQFF,TGTGCCAGCAGCTTAGTTCGTGGACCGTACAATGAGCAGTTCTTC